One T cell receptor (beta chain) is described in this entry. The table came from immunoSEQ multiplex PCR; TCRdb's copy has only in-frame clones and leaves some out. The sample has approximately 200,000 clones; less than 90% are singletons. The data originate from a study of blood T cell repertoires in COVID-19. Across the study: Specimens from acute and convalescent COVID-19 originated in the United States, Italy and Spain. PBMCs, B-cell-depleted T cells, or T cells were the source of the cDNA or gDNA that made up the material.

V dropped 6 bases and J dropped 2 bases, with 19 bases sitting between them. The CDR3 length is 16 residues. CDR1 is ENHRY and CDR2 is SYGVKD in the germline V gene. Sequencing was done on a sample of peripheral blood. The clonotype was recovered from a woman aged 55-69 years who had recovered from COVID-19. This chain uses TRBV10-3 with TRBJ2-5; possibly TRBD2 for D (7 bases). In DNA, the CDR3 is TGTGCCATCAGCGGGTCCGGGGGCGGGGGTCAAGAGACCCAGTACTTC. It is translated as CAISGSGGGGQETQYF.